This TCR beta chain comes out of a study of T cell responses to AZD1222 COVID-19 vaccine. Study overall: Second-dose intervals of approximately 4 or approximately 12 weeks were pooled.

Here immunoSEQ multiplex PCR was the method, and the copy in TCRdb shows in-frame clones only, minus some. This sample has some 190,000 clones, with 85% to 90% found just once. The germline V gene encodes CDR1 MGHDK and CDR2 SYGVNS. The CDR3 length is 13 residues. The junction had 2 bases not matched to a gene; V was cut back by 5 bases and J by 3 bases. The clonotype originates from an adult in good health. V is TRBV25-1 and J is TRBJ2-3, with 7 bases fitting TRBD1. The sample here was peripheral blood, taken on day 0 of AZD1222 vaccination. The CDR3 protein is CASSRQGTDTQYF. For the CDR3, the DNA is TGTGCCAGCAGTCGACAGGGTACAGATACGCAGTATTTT.